This T cell receptor (beta chain) was profiled in a study of cytomegalovirus exposure and HLA in healthy donors. This CDR3 is 16 amino acids long. The V and J ends lost 2 bases and 5 bases respectively, with 15 bases between them. Germline values: CDR1 SGHAT, CDR2 FQNNGV. Amplification used 60 Vbeta primers and 13 Jbeta primers. Repertoires were generated with immunoSEQ multiplex PCR, while TCRdb's copy carries only in-frame clones and drops some. The sample lists more than 120,000 clones, roughly 80% occurring once. Overall study findings and caveats: Reports credit the classifier with highly specific, highly sensitive diagnosis of cytomegalovirus status. Confirmation in vitro established that three CMV-associated chains were specific for CMV antigens. Per a prior analysis, the majority of TCR beta V segments were productive roughly 87% or roughly 30% of the time.

A word on this clone: Its antigen is unidentified.

What was sequenced was PBMCs. The V gene is TRBV11-2, the J gene TRBJ2-2, with a tentative D call TRBD2 (6 bases). The sequence was obtained from a woman aged 30 to 39 in good health and CMV-seronegative. The CDR3 here is CASSLRVGGRTGELFF. The DNA for the CDR3 is TGTGCCAGCAGCTTAAGGGTGGGGGGTCGAACCGGGGAGCTGTTTTTT. Based on the CDR3 plus reference TRBV11-2 and TRBJ2-2, the full variable domain is EAGVAQSPRYKIIEKRQSVAFWCNPISGHATLYWYQQILGQGPKLLIQFQNNGVVDDSQLPKDRFSAERLKGVDSTLKIQPAKLEDSAVYLCASSLRVGGRTGELFFGEGSRLTVL.